This TCR beta chain stems from a study of CXCR3-negative and CXCR3-positive naive CD8 T cells. Whole-study context: Total TRB output reached 130 million to 150 million reads, about 1.5 +/- 0.3 million per library. The study, taken as a whole, reports: The TRBV-TRBJ usage of naive CXCR3-negative and CXCR3-positive cells was similar, but that of memory cells differed. Post-cryopreservation CXCR3 expression was partly diminished, and the bulk of assays employed fresh PBMCs.

To note about this clonotype: Its target is not known.

Through 5' RACE with UMI labels, the TRB cDNA libraries were prepared. TCRdb reprocessed the 5' RACE reads and stores each CDR3 protein as one record, lacking DNA. The record lists about 56,000 distinct CDR3 sequences, of which the ten most abundant hold more than 20%. The sample consisted of memory CD8+ T cells from blood. This TCR was recovered from a human donor in good health. Some clones in this sample may be carry-over from other donors' samples.

CDR3 residues: CASREDTSYEQYF. The chain has TRBV28 and TRBJ2-7. The length of the CDR3 is 13 residues. CDR1 is MDHEN and CDR2 is SYDVKM in the germline V gene.